One sample yielded the 30 T cell receptor beta chains listed below, sequenced in a study of T cells in tuberculosis. Assay: immunoSEQ multiplex PCR; the TCRdb copy retains only in-frame clones and omits some. The table shows over 25,000 clones, with about 95% occurring only once. The specimen was PBMCs. These receptors were taken from a donor aged 10-29 years with latent tuberculosis or without tuberculosis infection.

CDR3 sequence: CASSQGIGRRDTEAFF. The CDR3, as DNA: TGCGCCAGCAGCCAGGGCATAGGACGGAGGGACACTGAAGCTTTCTTT. This chain connects TRBV4-3 to TRBJ1-1; D gene unclear. V was clipped by 3 bases and J by 3 bases, with 17 bases between them. CDR3 length: 16 amino acids. Germline CDR1 and CDR2: LGHNA and YSLEER.

The chain couples TRBV6-1 to TRBJ2-1; 10 positions match TRBD2. The V gene end was trimmed by 0 bases and the J gene end by 8 bases; junction bases not matched to a gene: 13. The CDR3 is 18 amino acids. Germline loops: CDR1 MNHNS, CDR2 SASEGT. The chain's CDR3 is CASSEASRSSGRAHEQFF. Here the CDR3 DNA reads TGTGCCAGCAGTGAAGCGAGCAGGTCCAGCGGGAGGGCCCATGAGCAGTTCTTC.

The chain carries TRBV7-8 and TRBJ2-3; tentative D call: TRBD2 (5 bases). The V end was cut by 1 base, the J end by 6 bases, with 5 bases between. Per the germline V gene, CDR1 is SGHVS and CDR2 is FQNEAQ. This CDR3 is 12 amino acids long. As DNA, the CDR3 is TGTGCCAGCAGCTTAGTAGCGGATACGCAGTATTTT. Translating gives CASSLVADTQYF.

The CDR3 DNA is TGTGCCACCAGCAGAGTAACAGGGGCGAACACTGAAGCTTTCTTT. Amino acids: CATSRVTGANTEAFF. This rearrangement joins TRBV15 to TRBJ1-1; the match to TRBD1 covers 7 bases. Germline CDR1 is LNHNV and CDR2 is YYDKDF (reference sequence). The V gene end was trimmed by 1 base and the J gene end by 1 base; junction bases not matched to a gene: 3. This CDR3 comprises 15 residues.

V and J are TRBV7-9 and TRBJ2-3; 11 bases match TRBD1. The germline gives CDR1 SEHNR, CDR2 FQNEAQ (reference sequence). V shed 6 bases and J 7 bases; nucleotides not matched to a gene: 9. The CDR3 loop spans 15 amino acids. The chain's CDR3 is CASRRTGGHTNTQYF. The DNA of the CDR3 is TGTGCCAGCAGAAGGACAGGGGGCCACACGAATACGCAGTATTTT.

This clone came up once. This chain links TRBV9 with TRBJ2-4, with TRBD1 identical over 8 bases. This CDR3 contains 15 residues. V was pared by 4 bases and J by 9 bases, with 12 bases of the junction left unmatched. Germline V lookup: CDR1 SGDLS, CDR2 YYNGEE. CDR3 amino acids: CASSPLMETGAIQYF. As DNA, the CDR3 is TGTGCCAGCAGCCCATTGATGGAGACAGGGGCCATTCAGTACTTC.

This chain uses TRBV25-1 with TRBJ1-3; TRBD1 might be the D (6 bases). Germline V gene data show CDR1 as MGHDK and CDR2 as SYGVNS. The CDR3 is 17 residues long. Trimming took 1 base from V and 0 from J, leaving 13 bases between them. CDR3 residues: CASSEFFRGHSGNTIYF. Here the CDR3 DNA reads TGTGCCAGCAGTGAATTCTTTCGGGGACACTCTGGAAACACCATATATTTT. The full variable domain, completed using reference TRBV25-1 and TRBJ1-3, is EADIYQTPRYLVIGTGKKITLECSQTMGHDKMYWYQQDPGMELHLIHYSYGVNSTEKGDLSSESTVSRIRTEHFPLTLESARPSHTSQYLCASSEFFRGHSGNTIYFGEGSWLTVV.

The CDR3 bases are TGTGCCAGCAGCCGAACACAGGGGGCAAACACCGGGGAGCTGTTTTTT. Its translation is CASSRTQGANTGELFF. The rearrangement uses TRBV7-6 and TRBJ2-2; 9 bases align to TRBD1. V trimming: 5 bases; J trimming: 2 bases; junction bases outside the gene matches: 6. This CDR3 has 16 residues. Germline V lookup: CDR1 SGHVS, CDR2 FNYEAQ.

The V gene is TRBV7-3, the J gene TRBJ2-1; 9 bases agree with TRBD2. This CDR3 is built from 15 residues. Germline V gives CDR1 SGHTA, CDR2 FQGTGA. J lost 6 bases, V lost 4 bases, and 7 bases had no gene match. The CDR3 region has the DNA TGTGCCAGCAGCTCCTTAGCGGGAGTAGGCAATGAGCAGTTCTTC. Encoded protein: CASSSLAGVGNEQFF.

This clone was detected a few times. The V and J genes are TRBV5-4 and TRBJ2-1; D is undetermined. Germline-derived CDR1 and CDR2 are SGHNT and YYREEE (reference sequence). The V gene lost 0 bases and the J gene lost 5 bases, with 9 bases spanning the gap. There are 14 residues in the CDR3. CDR3 protein: CASSLVSRNNEQFF. CDR3 nucleotides: TGTGCCAGCAGCTTGGTTTCGAGGAACAATGAGCAGTTCTTC. The variable domain in full, with the rest retrieved from reference TRBV5-4 and TRBJ2-1, is ETGVTQSPTHLIKTRGQQVTLRCSSQSGHNTVSWYQQALGQGPQFIFQYYREEENGRGNFPPRFSGLQFPNYSSELNVNALELDDSALYLCASSLVSRNNEQFFGPGTRLTVL.

The chain is built from TRBV7-9 and TRBJ2-7; 10 nucleotides match TRBD2. The germline V gene encodes CDR1 SEHNR and CDR2 FQNEAQ (reference sequence). CDR3 length: 13 residues. Trimming at V came to 3 bases and at J to 13 bases, leaving 9 bases not matched to a gene. The CDR3 sequence: CASSFELAGPVYF. For the CDR3, the DNA is TGTGCCAGCAGCTTCGAACTAGCGGGACCGGTATACTTC.

The chain joins TRBV7-9 to TRBJ2-7; 7 nucleotides align to TRBD1. V dropped 3 bases and J dropped 0; count of bases not matched to a gene: 2. The CDR3 sequence is 14 residues long. In germline, CDR1 is SEHNR, CDR2 FQNEAQ (reference sequence). CDR3 sequence: CASSLQGDSYEQYF. CDR3 DNA sequence: TGTGCCAGCAGCTTGCAGGGGGACTCCTACGAGCAGTACTTC.

This clone appeared once. V usage is TRBV14 and J usage is TRBJ2-3; 7 positions agree with TRBD1. Germline lookup yields CDR1 SGHDN and CDR2 FVKESK. This CDR3 has 13 residues. The ends lost 1 base at V and 8 bases at J; junction bases unmatched: 3. CDR3: CASSQASGGTQYF. In DNA, the CDR3 is TGTGCCAGCAGCCAAGCTTCAGGGGGTACGCAGTATTTT.

J is TRBJ2-1 and V is TRBV6-5; the match to TRBD1 covers 8 bases. CDR1 MNHEY and CDR2 SVGAGI come from the germline V gene. The CDR3 runs 15 residues. Germline trimming cut 2 bases from V and 6 bases from J; bases unmatched to any gene: 6. The CDR3 bases are TGTGCCAGCAGTTACACTACCGGACAGGGCAATGAGCAGTTCTTC. Translated: CASSYTTGQGNEQFF.

The J gene is TRBJ1-5, the V gene TRBV5-6, with D unresolved. Germline V CDR1 and CDR2: SGHDT, YYEEEE. The length of the CDR3 is 17 residues. The ends were cut back, 0 bases at V and 0 bases at J, with 13 bases in the middle. The CDR3 DNA follows: TGTGCCAGCAGCTTGGGAGAGCCAAGCCATAGCAATCAGCCCCAGCATTTT. It translates to CASSLGEPSHSNQPQHF. Full variable domain (missing parts from reference TRBV5-6 and TRBJ1-5): DAGVTQSPTHLIKTRGQQVTLRCSPKSGHDTVSWYQQALGQGPQFIFQYYEEEERQRGNFPDRFSGHQFPNYSSELNVNALLLGDSALYLCASSLGEPSHSNQPQHFGDGTRLSIL.

J is TRBJ2-7 and V is TRBV6-5, with TRBD2 identical over 7 bases. With 0 bases clipped from V and 7 bases from J, the junction kept 3 bases outside the gene matches. This CDR3 comprises 13 residues. CDR1 is MNHEY and CDR2 is SVGAGI in the germline V gene. The CDR3 DNA follows: TGTGCCAGCAGTTACTCGTGGGGAGGGGAGCAGTACTTC. This codes for CASSYSWGGEQYF.

This sequence joins TRBV27 and TRBJ1-1; TRBD1 might be the D (6 bases). Germline V gene data show CDR1 as MNHEY and CDR2 as SMNVEV (reference sequence). The CDR3 totals 16 residues. The V and J ends lost 3 bases and 1 base respectively, with 15 bases between them. CDR3 DNA sequence: TGTGCCAGCAGTTTCCGTCCAGGGGACAAGAACACTGAAGCTTTCTTT. The encoded protein is CASSFRPGDKNTEAFF.

The chain couples TRBV4-2 to TRBJ2-1; 7 nucleotides match TRBD2. There are 15 residues in the CDR3. The J segment lost 5 bases and the V segment lost 1 base, leaving 5 bases of the junction unmatched. The V gene's germline CDR1 is LGHNA and CDR2 YNFKEQ. CDR3 residues: CASSQVSGANNEQFF. In DNA, the CDR3 is TGTGCCAGCAGCCAAGTGAGCGGGGCAAACAATGAGCAGTTCTTC.

The V gene is TRBV7-9, the J gene TRBJ1-2, with D possibly TRBD1 on 5 matching bases. The length of the CDR3 is 12 residues. Germline CDR1 SEHNR, CDR2 FQNEAQ (reference sequence). Trimming cost V 5 bases and J 8 bases, with 12 bases left between them. The CDR3 nucleotides are TGTGCCAGCAGCATAGACAGTCCGGGCTACACCTTC. It codes for CASSIDSPGYTF.

V and J are TRBV19 and TRBJ1-5; maybe TRBD1 (5 bases). The CDR3 is 13 amino acids. Trimming left V 6 bases short and J 2 bases short, with 8 bases between. CDR1 is LNHDA and CDR2 is SQIVND in the germline V gene (reference sequence). For the CDR3, the DNA is TGTGCCAGTAGAACAGGAGGCAATCAGCCCCAGCATTTT. As protein: CASRTGGNQPQHF.

This clone has a single count. This chain uses TRBV6-4 with TRBJ2-1, with 9 bases fitting TRBD2. J lost 9 bases, V lost 7 bases, and 10 bases had no gene match. CDR3 length equals 14 residues. CDR1 MRHNA and CDR2 SNTAGT come from the germline V gene. The CDR3 sequence: CASKAGLASGEQFF. In DNA, the CDR3 is TGTGCCAGCAAAGCCGGACTAGCGTCGGGTGAGCAGTTCTTC.

The chain is built from TRBV9 and TRBJ2-3; 9 nucleotides match TRBD1. Losses at the gene ends were 3 bases for V and 5 bases for J; bases not matched to a gene: 13. This CDR3 is 17 amino acids long. Germline CDR1 is SGDLS and CDR2 is YYNGEE. The CDR3 spells CASSAPLLQGAGDTQYF. The DNA of the CDR3 is TGTGCCAGCAGCGCGCCGTTACTACAGGGGGCAGGAGATACGCAGTATTTT.

The rearrangement uses TRBV27 and TRBJ2-2; no definite D call. The CDR3 is 17 residues long. V lost 2 bases, J lost 0 bases, and 13 bases lay in between. CDR1 and CDR2 from the germline V gene are MNHEY and SMNVEV (reference sequence). CDR3 region: CASSLLGPRTNTGELFF. CDR3 nucleotides: TGTGCCAGCAGTTTACTGGGCCCCCGTACGAACACCGGGGAGCTGTTTTTT.

J is TRBJ2-6 and V is TRBV6-1; D is uncertain. The CDR3 is 14 residues long. The germline V gene encodes CDR1 MNHNS and CDR2 SASEGT. The germline V and J ends were trimmed by 6 bases and 4 bases, with 10 bases remaining between them. The CDR3 spells CASRHTGGANVLTF. The CDR3, as DNA: TGTGCCAGCAGACACACCGGGGGGGCCAACGTCCTGACTTTC.

This sequence joins TRBV6-5 and TRBJ1-3; D gene uncertain. CDR1 is MNHEY and CDR2 is SVGAGI in the germline V gene. CDR3 size: 16 residues. Trimming left V 0 bases short and J 0 bases short, with 9 bases between. CDR3 sequence reads: CASSYSRSGSGNTIYF. The CDR3 DNA reads TGTGCCAGCAGTTACTCCAGGTCCGGCTCTGGAAACACCATATATTTT.

This clone has only a few counts. The chain employs TRBV10-3 and TRBJ2-7, with 8 bases matching TRBD2. The CDR3 sequence is 13 residues long. V shed 0 bases, J shed 12 bases, and the junction held 7 bases outside the gene matches. Looked up from germline, CDR1 is ENHRY and CDR2 is SYGVKD. The CDR3 spells CAISESGTSESYF. As DNA, the CDR3 is TGTGCCATCAGTGAGTCCGGGACTAGTGAGTCGTACTTC.

The chain links TRBV7-2 to TRBJ1-2, with D perhaps matching TRBD1 (5 bases). The CDR3 has 15 amino acids. V lost 2 bases, J lost 5 bases, and 15 bases lay in between. Germline lookup yields CDR1 SGHTA and CDR2 FQGNSA. The CDR3 nucleotides read TGTGCCAGCAGCTTACGTCCTTGGGAGGGGTATGGCTACACCTTC. The encoded protein is CASSLRPWEGYGYTF.

The V call is TRBV10-3, the J call TRBJ1-2; TRBD1 aligns across 7 bases. V lost 3 bases and J lost 6; bases outside the gene matches: 7. The length of the CDR3 is 14 residues. Germline CDR1 and CDR2: ENHRY and SYGVKD. The CDR3 loop reads CAISEIKGADGYTF. In DNA form, the CDR3 reads TGTGCCATCAGTGAAATTAAGGGGGCTGATGGCTACACCTTC.

The chain links TRBV2 to TRBJ2-7, with D perhaps matching TRBD1 (6 bases). V shed 8 bases and J shed 3 bases, with 23 bases lying between them. The CDR3 spans 16 residues. Germline V gene lookup returns CDR1 SNHLY and CDR2 FYNNEI. The CDR3 is CASLGTEKGDFYEQYF. In DNA, the CDR3 is TGTGCCAGCTTAGGGACGGAGAAGGGGGATTTCTACGAGCAGTACTTC.

This chain connects TRBV30 to TRBJ2-1; D call uncertain. Germline V gene lookup returns CDR1 GTSNPN and CDR2 SVGIG (reference sequence). The CDR3 is made up of 13 amino acids. Trimming left V 2 bases short and J 0 bases short, with 5 bases between. This CDR3 is CAWSTGSYNEQFF. The DNA for the CDR3 is TGTGCCTGGAGTACGGGCTCCTACAATGAGCAGTTCTTC.